This T cell receptor (beta chain) was sequenced for a study of T cells in Graves' hyperthyroidism and ophthalmopathy. This clonotype was detected only a few times. RNA transcripts provided the source from which TCR beta CDR3 regions were amplified. The HTBI primer set drove a first-round RT-PCR of the TCR CDR3. One entry per CDR3 protein, called by TCRdb with MiXCR from the multiplex PCR reads. The table has about 290,000 distinct CDR3 sequences, 16% seen once. The junction had 11 bases not matched to a gene; V was cut back by 6 bases and J by 3 bases. Germline CDR1 and CDR2: MNHEY and SVGEGT. This CDR3 spans 16 amino acids. The authors took PBMCs from about 9.5 ml fresh peripheral blood.

Input material: blood. This rearrangement joins TRBV6-2 or TRBV6-3 to TRBJ2-5; 9 bases agree with TRBD1. The source is a man between 25 and 39 years old with Graves' hyperthyroidism. In nucleotides, the CDR3 is TGTGCCAGCAGCTCCAATGACGGACAGGGGAAAGAGACCCAGTACTTC. This encodes CASSSNDGQGKETQYF.